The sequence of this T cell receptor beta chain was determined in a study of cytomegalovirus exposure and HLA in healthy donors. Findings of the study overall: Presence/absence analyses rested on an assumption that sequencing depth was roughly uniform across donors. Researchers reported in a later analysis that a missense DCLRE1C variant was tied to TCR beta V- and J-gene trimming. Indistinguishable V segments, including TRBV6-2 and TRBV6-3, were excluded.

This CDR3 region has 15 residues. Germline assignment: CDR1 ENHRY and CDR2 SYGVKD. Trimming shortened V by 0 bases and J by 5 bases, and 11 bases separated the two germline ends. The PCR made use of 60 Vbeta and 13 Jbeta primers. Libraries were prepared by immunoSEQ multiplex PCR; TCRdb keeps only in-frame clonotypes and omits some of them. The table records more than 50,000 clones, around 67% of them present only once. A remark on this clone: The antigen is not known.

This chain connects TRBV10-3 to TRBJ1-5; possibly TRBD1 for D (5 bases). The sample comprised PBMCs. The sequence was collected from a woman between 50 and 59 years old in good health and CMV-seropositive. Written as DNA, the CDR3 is TGTGCCATCAGTGAGTCGGGACTAACCTATCAGCCCCAGCATTTT. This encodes CAISESGLTYQPQHF.